The 22 T cell receptor beta chains below come from one sample, sequenced in a study of T cells in Graves' hyperthyroidism and ophthalmopathy. Amplified TCR beta CDR3 regions derived from RNA transcripts. Carried out on the TCR CDR3, a first-round RT-PCR used the HTBI primer set. TCRdb independently ran MiXCR on the multiplex PCR reads; one entry per CDR3 protein. Among approximately 530,000 distinct CDR3 sequences listed, about 20% were seen once. The specimen sequenced was blood. These receptors originate from a man in his forties with Graves' ophthalmopathy.

This clonotype appeared many times. The CDR3 spells CASSPVQNTGELFF. CDR3 in DNA: TGTGCCAGCTCCCCCGTCCAGAACACCGGGGAGCTGTTTTTT. The chain has TRBV18 and TRBJ2-2; D is uncertain. V shed 6 bases and J shed 1 base, with 9 bases lying between them. The CDR3 loop spans 14 amino acids. CDR1 is KGHSH, CDR2 LQKENI, per germline.

This clonotype was seen ten or more times. V usage is TRBV7-3 and J usage is TRBJ2-7; 7 nucleotides match TRBD2. Germline assignment: CDR1 SGHTA and CDR2 FQGTGA. Unmatched junction bases numbered 11, after V lost 8 bases and J lost 7 bases. This CDR3 comprises 13 residues. For the CDR3, the DNA is TGTGCCAGCGCCAGTGGAGACGGGAGGGAGCAGTACTTC. Protein product: CASASGDGREQYF.

A few counts support this clonotype. This chain connects TRBV5-1 to TRBJ1-2; tentative D call: TRBD1 (5 bases). There are 14 residues in the CDR3. Trimming stripped 4 bases from V and 5 bases from J, with 15 bases between. Germline V gene data show CDR1 as SGHRS and CDR2 as YFSETQ. Here the CDR3 reads CASSAMTEAYGYTF. The CDR3 region has the DNA TGCGCCAGCAGCGCGATGACAGAGGCGTATGGCTACACCTTC.

On this clonotype itself: This clone may be a read error of a much larger clone one base away. This chain joins TRBV11-3 and TRBJ2-2; 11 bases match TRBD1. Germline V lookup: CDR1 SGHNT, CDR2 YENEEA. The CDR3 loop spans 14 amino acids. For the CDR3, the DNA is TGTGCCAGCAGCCAGGGACAGGGGGACGGGGAGCTGTCTTTT. It encodes CASSQGQGDGELSF. Looking up the rest from reference TRBV11-3 and TRBJ2-2 gives the full variable domain: EAGVVQSPRYKIIEKKQPVAFWCNPISGHNTLYWYLQNLGQGPELLIRYENEEAVDDSQLPKDRFSAERLKGVDSTLKIQPAELGDSAVYLCASSQGQGDGELSFGEGSRLTVL.

This clonotype has ten or more counts. This chain joins TRBV20-1 and TRBJ2-3, with 11 bases lining up with TRBD2. The CDR3 has 14 residues. The V gene end was trimmed by 4 bases and the J gene end by 6 bases; junction bases not matched to a gene: 6. In germline, CDR1 is DFQATT, CDR2 SNEGSKA (reference sequence). CDR3 coding DNA: TGCAGTGCTACGTGGGCTAGCGGGGGGGATACGCAGTATTTT. Residues: CSATWASGGDTQYF.

The chain has TRBV24-1 and TRBJ2-3, with 9 bases identical to TRBD2. The germline V gene has CDR1 KGHDR and CDR2 SFDVKD. Germline trimming cut 1 base from V and 3 bases from J; bases unmatched to any gene: 1. This CDR3 is built from 15 residues. The DNA of the CDR3 is TGTGCCACCAGTGATTTAACTAGCGGGACAGATACGCAGTATTTT. Translation: CATSDLTSGTDTQYF.

The genes are TRBV7-9 and TRBJ2-2; the D gene could be TRBD1 or TRBD2 (7 bases each). Trimming cost V 5 bases and J 6 bases, with 16 bases left between them. CDR1 is SEHNR, CDR2 FQNEAQ, per germline (reference sequence). There are 15 residues in the CDR3. The chain's CDR3 is CASSGRQGGSGELFF. The CDR3 coding sequence is TGTGCCAGCAGCGGCCGACAGGGAGGGTCCGGGGAGCTGTTTTTT. Full variable domain (remainder filled in from reference TRBV7-9 and TRBJ2-2): DTGVSQNPRHKITKRGQNVTFRCDPISEHNRLYWYRQTLGQGPEFLTYFQNEAQLEKSRLLSDRFSAERPKGSFSTLEIQRTEQGDSAMYLCASSGRQGGSGELFFGEGSRLTVL.

In this sample, this clonotype turned up a few times. The chain recombines TRBV29-1 with TRBJ1-2, with 9 positions matching TRBD1. Germline values: CDR1 SQVTM, CDR2 ANQGSEA. The CDR3 runs to 14 residues. The V and J ends lost 0 bases and 8 bases, in that order; junction bases with no gene match: 7. In nucleotides, the CDR3 is TGCAGCGTTGAAGATCGAAGACAGGGGGACGGCTACACCTTC. This sequence encodes CSVEDRRQGDGYTF.

This clonotype was picked up many times. The chain recombines TRBV5-5 with TRBJ2-7; 7 bases line up with TRBD2. The CDR3 sequence is 13 residues long. V shed 3 bases and J 7 bases; nucleotides not matched to a gene: 7. Germline V CDR1 and CDR2: SGHKS, YYEKEE (reference sequence). The CDR3 DNA follows: TGTGCCAGCAGCTGGGACTACCTGAGTGAGCAGTACTTC. It yields the protein CASSWDYLSEQYF.

This clonotype was found a few times. The chain is built from TRBV18 and TRBJ2-7, with 9 bases matching TRBD1. The trim removed 3 bases at V and 7 bases at J, leaving 16 bases unmatched. Germline CDR1 reads KGHSH; CDR2 reads LQKENI. There are 17 residues in the CDR3. The CDR3 DNA follows: TGTGCCAGCTCACCGCTAAACCGGGACAGGGATAGGTCGGAGCAGTACTTC. The encoded protein is CASSPLNRDRDRSEQYF. Full variable domain (missing parts from reference TRBV18 and TRBJ2-7): NAGVMQNPRHLVRRRGQEARLRCSPMKGHSHVYWYRQLPEEGLKFMVYLQKENIIDESGMPKERFSAEFPKEGPSILRIQQVVRGDSAAYFCASSPLNRDRDRSEQYFGPGTRLTVT.

There are a few counts of this clonotype. This rearrangement joins TRBV27 to TRBJ2-7, with D possibly TRBD1 on 5 matching bases. The length of the CDR3 is 11 residues. The V gene's germline CDR1 is MNHEY and CDR2 SMNVEV (reference sequence). V lost 6 bases and J 6 bases, leaving 9 bases between the germline ends. The CDR3 coding sequence is TGTGCCAGCAGGGACAACAGCGAGCAGTACTTC. It yields the protein CASRDNSEQYF.

The genes are TRBV27 and TRBJ1-1, with a weak D call TRBD1 (6 bases). V lost 5 bases, J lost 8 bases, and 15 bases lay in between. CDR1 and CDR2 (germline): MNHEY, SMNVEV (reference sequence). The CDR3 sequence is 13 residues long. In nucleotides, the CDR3 is TGTGCCAGCAGTGGCCACAGGGAAATGGAAGCTTTCTTT. The encoded protein is CASSGHREMEAFF.

The CDR3 is CASSLLKWEQYF. The CDR3 nucleotides read TGTGCCAGCAGTTTATTGAAGTGGGAGCAGTACTTC. The genes are TRBV12-3 or TRBV12-4 and TRBJ2-7; D remains ambiguous. Trimming cost V 2 bases and J 7 bases, with 9 bases left between them. CDR3 length: 12 residues.

This clonotype appeared many times. CDR3 region: CATSEGVQETQYF. Here the CDR3 DNA reads TGTGCCACCAGTGAGGGGGTCCAAGAGACCCAGTACTTC. The chain combines TRBV24-1 with TRBJ2-5, with D perhaps TRBD1 or TRBD2 (5 bases each). The CDR3 loop spans 13 amino acids. V was cut by 4 bases and J by 1 base, with 6 bases left in between. CDR1 and CDR2 from the germline V gene are KGHDR and SFDVKD.

This clonotype was detected ten times or more. V and J are TRBV7-2 and TRBJ2-7; TRBD2 matches at 13 bases. There are 15 residues in the CDR3. Germline V lookup: CDR1 SGHTA, CDR2 FQGNSA. Unmatched junction bases numbered 7, after V lost 5 bases and J lost 6 bases. Written as DNA, the CDR3 is TGTGCCAGCAGCCCACTAGCGGGAGGGCCGGGCGAGCAGTACTTC. This translates into CASSPLAGGPGEQYF.

The rearrangement links TRBV28 to TRBJ1-1; 7 positions match TRBD1. The CDR3 contains 12 residues. Germline CDR1 and CDR2: MDHEN and SYDVKM. Trimming took 7 bases from V and 7 from J; bases not matched to a gene: 6. The CDR3 nucleotides are TGTGCCAGCATCTCGGGGACAGATGAAGCTTTCTTT. It translates to CASISGTDEAFF.

This clonotype was counted at least ten times. The chain couples TRBV20-1 to TRBJ2-3; 9 bases line up with TRBD2. There are 16 residues in the CDR3. Trimming removed 4 bases from V and 4 bases from J; junction bases left unmatched: 12. CDR1 is DFQATT, CDR2 SNEGSKA, per germline (reference sequence). The CDR3 protein is CSATPLASGISDTQYF. The CDR3 DNA sequence: TGCAGTGCTACCCCCCTGGCTAGCGGGATTTCAGATACGCAGTATTTT.

The chain couples TRBV29-1 to TRBJ2-5; D might be TRBD1 or TRBD2, each matching 5 bases. The CDR3 is made up of 10 amino acids. Trimming took off 4 bases at V and 10 bases at J, with 10 bases between the two ends. Germline values: CDR1 SQVTM, CDR2 ANQGSEA. The CDR3 DNA reads as TGCAGCGTTGGGGACCTTCGCCAGTACTTC. This gives the protein CSVGDLRQYF.

This clonotype was observed a few times. The chain joins TRBV10-3 to TRBJ2-7, with TRBD1 matching 9 bases. This CDR3 has 14 residues. With V trimmed by 4 bases and J by 1 base, 2 bases remained unmatched. The germline CDR1 and CDR2 sequences are ENHRY and SYGVKD. CDR3 DNA sequence: TGTGCCATCAGTGGGGGACAGGGTTCCTACGAGCAGTACTTC. It is translated as CAISGGQGSYEQYF.

This clonotype was found many times. The CDR3 DNA follows: TGCGCCAGCAGCTTTAATGACAGGGCTGCAACGGATGGCTACACCTTC. Its translation is CASSFNDRAATDGYTF. V usage is TRBV5-1 and J usage is TRBJ1-2, with 7 bases identical to TRBD1. The germline gives CDR1 SGHRS, CDR2 YFSETQ. With V trimmed by 2 bases and J by 6 bases, 13 bases remained unmatched. The CDR3 consists of 16 residues.

This chain connects TRBV5-4 to TRBJ2-7; the D is unclear. Germline V gives CDR1 SGHNT, CDR2 YYREEE (reference sequence). The CDR3 runs to 14 residues. The V gene lost 0 bases and the J gene lost 2 bases, with 9 bases spanning the gap. CDR3 sequence reads: CASSLAGSTYEQYF. Here the CDR3 DNA reads TGTGCCAGCAGCTTGGCGGGCAGCACCTACGAGCAGTACTTC.

This clonotype was seen at least ten times. The chain is built from TRBV7-2 and TRBJ2-3; D may be TRBD2 (6 bases). Trimming removed 4 bases from V and 1 base from J, with 12 bases in between. The CDR3 is 15 residues long. Germline lookup yields CDR1 SGHTA and CDR2 FQGNSA. As DNA, the CDR3 is TGTGCCAGCAGCTCCACGGGACTCCGCACAGATACGCAGTATTTT. This codes for CASSSTGLRTDTQYF.